This passage covers 8 T cell receptor beta chains from one sample sequenced in a study of control samples from healthy donors and cancer patients. TCRdb's copy holds only in-frame clones and misses some; the assay was immunoSEQ multiplex PCR. This table holds roughly 100,000 clones, 83% found once. Sequencing was carried out using blood. The receptor set was obtained from a woman aged 45-59 years in good health.

This clone appeared many times. The same CDR3 arises from other DNA sequences in this sample as well. The chain is built from TRBV11-3 and TRBJ2-7; 7 nucleotides agree with TRBD2. J was trimmed by 3 bases and V by 0 bases; bases with no gene match: 5. The V gene's germline CDR1 is SGHNT and CDR2 YENEEA. The CDR3 sequence is 15 residues long. The CDR3 coding sequence is TGTGCCAGCAGCTTAGATCCTAGCGGAAACTACGAGCAGTACTTC. It codes for CASSLDPSGNYEQYF.

J is TRBJ2-7 and V is TRBV11-2, with D perhaps given as TRBD1 or TRBD2 (5 bases each). The V end was cut by 4 bases, the J end by 4 bases, with 20 bases between. The CDR3 runs to 16 residues. Germline V gene sequence: CDR1 SGHAT, CDR2 FQNNGV. CDR3 DNA: TGTGCCAGCAGCTATAGAGGGGCATTGGGGATATACGAGCAGTACTTC. It codes for CASSYRGALGIYEQYF.

The chain uses TRBV27 and TRBJ2-3; TRBD1 or TRBD2 may be the D gene (5 bases each). The germline gives CDR1 MNHEY, CDR2 SMNVEV (reference sequence). The CDR3 totals 18 residues. Trimming took off 7 bases at V and 1 base at J, with 24 bases between the two ends. The CDR3 nucleotides are TGTGCCAGCACCCCAGAACACCGGGGACGGCAAGGCACAGATACGCAGTATTTT. Amino acids: CASTPEHRGRQGTDTQYF.

The chain combines TRBV5-5 with TRBJ2-1; no firm D call. CDR1 and CDR2 from the germline V gene are SGHKS and YYEKEE (reference sequence). The CDR3 consists of 15 residues. V dropped 1 base and J dropped 1 base, with 9 bases sitting between them. CDR3 amino acids: CASSLFRVSYNEQFF. The CDR3 DNA reads as TGTGCCAGCAGCTTGTTTAGAGTTTCCTACAATGAGCAGTTCTTC.

This rearrangement joins TRBV27 to TRBJ1-4; possibly TRBD1 for D (6 bases). V shed 10 bases and J shed 1 base, with 10 bases lying between them. The CDR3 length is 13 residues. Germline V gives CDR1 MNHEY, CDR2 SMNVEV (reference sequence). The CDR3 loop reads CAIHRVTNEKLFF. DNA of the CDR3: TGTGCCATCCACAGGGTAACTAATGAAAAACTGTTTTTT.

This chain joins TRBV28 and TRBJ2-2; possible D gene TRBD2, 7 bases. The germline V and J ends were trimmed by 3 bases and 6 bases, with 17 bases remaining between them. This CDR3 is built from 16 residues. Germline CDR1 MDHEN, CDR2 SYDVKM. The CDR3 loop reads CASSFALGGPSGELFF. The CDR3 nucleotides read TGTGCCAGCAGTTTCGCATTGGGGGGGCCCTCCGGGGAGCTGTTTTTT.

This clone showed up just a few times. The same CDR3 also results from other DNA sequences found in this sample. The V call is TRBV29-1, the J call TRBJ2-2; possible D gene TRBD1, 5 bases. Germline CDR1 SQVTM, CDR2 ANQGSEA. The CDR3 totals 13 residues. Trimming removed 3 bases at V and 1 base at J, with 6 bases between. Here the CDR3 DNA reads TGCAGCGTTGATACAGGGAACACCGGGGAGCTGTTTTTT. Amino acids: CSVDTGNTGELFF.

The chain combines TRBV5-4 with TRBJ1-6, with D unclear. The CDR3 runs to 15 residues. Looked up from germline, CDR1 is SGHNT and CDR2 is YYREEE (reference sequence). V lost 0 bases and J 9 bases, leaving 13 bases between the germline ends. The DNA for the CDR3 is TGTGCCAGCAGCTTGGCGACGAACGGGATTTCACCCCTCCACTTT. This encodes CASSLATNGISPLHF. Supplemented by reference TRBV5-4 and TRBJ1-6, the full variable domain reads ETGVTQSPTHLIKTRGQQVTLRCSSQSGHNTVSWYQQALGQGPQFIFQYYREEENGRGNFPPRFSGLQFPNYSSELNVNALELDDSALYLCASSLATNGISPLHFGNGTRLTVT.